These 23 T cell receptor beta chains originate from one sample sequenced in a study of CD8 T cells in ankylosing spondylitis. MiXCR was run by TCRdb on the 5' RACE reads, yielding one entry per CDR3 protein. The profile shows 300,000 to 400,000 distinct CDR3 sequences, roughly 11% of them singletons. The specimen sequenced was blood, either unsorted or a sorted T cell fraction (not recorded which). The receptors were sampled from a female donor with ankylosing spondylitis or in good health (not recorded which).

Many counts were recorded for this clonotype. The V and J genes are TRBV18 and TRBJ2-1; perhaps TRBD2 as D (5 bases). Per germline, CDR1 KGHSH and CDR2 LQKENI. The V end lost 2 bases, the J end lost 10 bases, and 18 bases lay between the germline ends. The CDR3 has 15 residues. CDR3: CASSPSPSLAEEQFF. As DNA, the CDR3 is TGTGCCAGCTCACCATCGCCCTCGCTAGCAGAAGAGCAGTTCTTC.

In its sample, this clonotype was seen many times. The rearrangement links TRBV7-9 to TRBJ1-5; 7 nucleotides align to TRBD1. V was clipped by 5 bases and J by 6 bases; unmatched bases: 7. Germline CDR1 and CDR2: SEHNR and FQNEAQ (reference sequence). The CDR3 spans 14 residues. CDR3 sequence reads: CASSPTGWGQPQHF. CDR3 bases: TGTGCCAGCAGCCCGACAGGGTGGGGTCAGCCCCAGCATTTT.

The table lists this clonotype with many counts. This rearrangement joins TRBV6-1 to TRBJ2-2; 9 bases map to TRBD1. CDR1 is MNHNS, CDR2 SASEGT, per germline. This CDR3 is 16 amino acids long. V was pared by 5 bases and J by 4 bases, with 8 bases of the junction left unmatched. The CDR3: CASSHPGQGLTGELFF. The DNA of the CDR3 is TGTGCCAGCAGTCATCCGGGACAGGGACTCACCGGGGAGCTGTTTTTT.

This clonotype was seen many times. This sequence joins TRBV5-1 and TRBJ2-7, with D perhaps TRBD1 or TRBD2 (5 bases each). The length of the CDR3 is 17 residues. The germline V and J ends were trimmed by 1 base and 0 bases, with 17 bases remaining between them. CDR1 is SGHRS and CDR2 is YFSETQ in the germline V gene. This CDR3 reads CASSLTGGTPSSYEQYF. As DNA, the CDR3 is TGCGCCAGCAGCTTGACCGGTGGGACGCCGAGCTCCTACGAGCAGTACTTC.

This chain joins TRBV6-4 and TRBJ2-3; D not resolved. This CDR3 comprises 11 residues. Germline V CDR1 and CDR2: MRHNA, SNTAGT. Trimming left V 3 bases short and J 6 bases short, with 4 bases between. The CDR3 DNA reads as TGTGCCAGCAGTGATTGGGATACGCAGTATTTT. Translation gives CASSDWDTQYF.

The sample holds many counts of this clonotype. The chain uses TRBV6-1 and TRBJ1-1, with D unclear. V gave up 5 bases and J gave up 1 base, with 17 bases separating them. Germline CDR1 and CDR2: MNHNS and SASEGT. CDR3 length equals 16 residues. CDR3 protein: CASSYALGVGNTEAFF. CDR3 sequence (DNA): TGTGCCAGCAGTTACGCGCTTGGGGTCGGGAACACTGAAGCTTTCTTT.

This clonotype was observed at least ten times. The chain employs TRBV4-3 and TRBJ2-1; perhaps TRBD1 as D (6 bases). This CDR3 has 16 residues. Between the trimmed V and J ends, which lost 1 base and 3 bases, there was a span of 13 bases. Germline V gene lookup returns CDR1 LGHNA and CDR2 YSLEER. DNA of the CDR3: TGCGCCAGCAGCCAAGCCCCAGGGGTCAACTACAATGAGCAGTTCTTC. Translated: CASSQAPGVNYNEQFF.

The CDR3: CATSSQGAIGNTIYF. The CDR3 DNA sequence: TGTGCCACCAGCAGCCAGGGGGCAATTGGAAACACCATATATTTT. The chain joins TRBV15 to TRBJ1-3; TRBD1 matches at 8 bases. Germline lookup yields CDR1 LNHNV and CDR2 YYDKDF (reference sequence). The V and J ends lost 3 bases and 3 bases, in that order; junction bases with no gene match: 4. The CDR3 has 15 residues.

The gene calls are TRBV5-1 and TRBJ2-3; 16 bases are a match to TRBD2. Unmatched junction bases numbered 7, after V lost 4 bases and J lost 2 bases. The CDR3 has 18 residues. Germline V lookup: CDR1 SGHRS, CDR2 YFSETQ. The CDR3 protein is CASSGGLAGGLVTDTQYF. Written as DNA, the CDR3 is TGCGCCAGCAGCGGGGGACTAGCGGGGGGGCTTGTCACAGATACGCAGTATTTT.

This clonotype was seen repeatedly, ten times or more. CDR3 DNA: TGCAGTGCTAGACCCCTACAGGGGGCCAAAAACATTCAGTACTTC. Its translation is CSARPLQGAKNIQYF. V and J are TRBV20-1 and TRBJ2-4; TRBD1 aligns across 7 bases. The CDR3 sequence is 15 residues long. V dropped 2 bases and J dropped 1; count of bases not matched to a gene: 5. Germline V CDR1 and CDR2: DFQATT, SNEGSKA (reference sequence).

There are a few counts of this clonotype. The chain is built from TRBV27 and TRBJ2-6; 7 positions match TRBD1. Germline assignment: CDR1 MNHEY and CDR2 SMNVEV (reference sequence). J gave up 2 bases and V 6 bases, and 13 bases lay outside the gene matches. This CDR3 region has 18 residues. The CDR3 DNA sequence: TGTGCCAGCAGGAGGAATCGGGACAGCACGACTGGGGCCAACGTCCTGACTTTC. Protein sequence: CASRRNRDSTTGANVLTF.

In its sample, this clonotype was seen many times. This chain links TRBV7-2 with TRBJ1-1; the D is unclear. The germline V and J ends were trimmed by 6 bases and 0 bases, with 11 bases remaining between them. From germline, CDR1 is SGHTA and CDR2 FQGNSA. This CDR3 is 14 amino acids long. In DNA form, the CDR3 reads TGTGCCAGCAGAAGACCCCACATGAACACTGAAGCTTTCTTT. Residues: CASRRPHMNTEAFF.

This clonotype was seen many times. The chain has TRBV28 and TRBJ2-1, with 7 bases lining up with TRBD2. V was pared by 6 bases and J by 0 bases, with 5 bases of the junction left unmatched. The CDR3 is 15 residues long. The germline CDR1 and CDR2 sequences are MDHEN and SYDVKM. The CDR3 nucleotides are TGTGCCAGCAGCTTCGGGGGGAGCTCCTACAATGAGCAGTTCTTC. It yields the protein CASSFGGSSYNEQFF. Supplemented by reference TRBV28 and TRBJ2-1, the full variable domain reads DVKVTQSSRYLVKRTGEKVFLECVQDMDHENMFWYRQDPGLGLRLIYFSYDVKMKEKGDIPEGYSVSREKKERFSLILESASTNQTSMYLCASSFGGSSYNEQFFGPGTRLTVL.

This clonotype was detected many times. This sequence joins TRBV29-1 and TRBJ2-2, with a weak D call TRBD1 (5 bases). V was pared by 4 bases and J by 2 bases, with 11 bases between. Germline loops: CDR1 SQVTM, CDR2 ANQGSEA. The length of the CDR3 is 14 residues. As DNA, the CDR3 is TGCAGCGTTGTGGGGCCCTCAAACACCGGGGAGCTGTTTTTT. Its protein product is CSVVGPSNTGELFF.

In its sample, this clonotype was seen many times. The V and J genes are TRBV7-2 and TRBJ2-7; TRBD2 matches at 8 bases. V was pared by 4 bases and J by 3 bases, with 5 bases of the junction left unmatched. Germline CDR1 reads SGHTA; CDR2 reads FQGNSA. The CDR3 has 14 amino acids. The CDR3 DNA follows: TGTGCCAGCAGCTCGGGGGGGAGTCACTACGAGCAGTACTTC. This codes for CASSSGGSHYEQYF.

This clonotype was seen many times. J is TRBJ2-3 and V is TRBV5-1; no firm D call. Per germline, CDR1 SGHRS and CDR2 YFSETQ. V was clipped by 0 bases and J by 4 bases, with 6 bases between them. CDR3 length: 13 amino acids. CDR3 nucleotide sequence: TGCGCCAGCAGCTTGGACTACCCAGATACGCAGTATTTT. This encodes CASSLDYPDTQYF.

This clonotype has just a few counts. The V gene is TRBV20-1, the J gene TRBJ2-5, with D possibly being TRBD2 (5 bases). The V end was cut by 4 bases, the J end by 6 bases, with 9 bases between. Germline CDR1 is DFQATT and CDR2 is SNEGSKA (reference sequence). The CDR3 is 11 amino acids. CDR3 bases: TGCAGTGCTAACGAGCGGAAGACCCAGTACTTC. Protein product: CSANERKTQYF.

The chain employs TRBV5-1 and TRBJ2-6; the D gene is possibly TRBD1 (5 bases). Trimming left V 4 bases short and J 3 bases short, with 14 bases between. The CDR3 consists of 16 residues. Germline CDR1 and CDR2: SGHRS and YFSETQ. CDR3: CASSPEGAIGANVLTF. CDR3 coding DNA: TGCGCCAGCAGCCCCGAAGGGGCTATTGGGGCCAACGTCCTGACTTTC.

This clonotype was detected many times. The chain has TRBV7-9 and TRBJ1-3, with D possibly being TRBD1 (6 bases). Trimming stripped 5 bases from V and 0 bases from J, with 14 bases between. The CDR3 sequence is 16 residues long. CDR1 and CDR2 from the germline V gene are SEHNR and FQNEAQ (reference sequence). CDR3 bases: TGTGCCAGCAGCAACCTTCAGGGGAGCTCTGGAAACACCATATATTTT. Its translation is CASSNLQGSSGNTIYF.

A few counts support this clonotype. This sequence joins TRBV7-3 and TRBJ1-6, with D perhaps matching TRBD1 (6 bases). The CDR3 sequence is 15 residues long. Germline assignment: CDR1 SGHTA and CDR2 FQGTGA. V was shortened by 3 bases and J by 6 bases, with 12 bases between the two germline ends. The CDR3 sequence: CASSFAGGVNSPLHF. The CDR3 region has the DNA TGTGCCAGCAGCTTCGCGGGGGGCGTTAATTCACCCCTCCACTTT.

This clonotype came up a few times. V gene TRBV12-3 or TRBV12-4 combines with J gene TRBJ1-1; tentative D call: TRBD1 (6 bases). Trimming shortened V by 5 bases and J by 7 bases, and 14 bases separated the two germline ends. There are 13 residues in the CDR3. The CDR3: CASSRDRTLEAFF. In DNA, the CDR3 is TGTGCCAGCAGTCGCGACAGGACCCTTGAAGCTTTCTTT.

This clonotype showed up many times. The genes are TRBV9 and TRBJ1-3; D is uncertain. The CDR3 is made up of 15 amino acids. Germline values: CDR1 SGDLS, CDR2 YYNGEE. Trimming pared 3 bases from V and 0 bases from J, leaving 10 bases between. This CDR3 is CASSGRTASGNTIYF. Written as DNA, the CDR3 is TGTGCCAGCAGCGGACGAACAGCCTCTGGAAACACCATATATTTT. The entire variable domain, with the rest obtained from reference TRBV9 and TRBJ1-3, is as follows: DSGVTQTPKHLITATGQRVTLRCSPRSGDLSVYWYQQSLDQGLQFLIQYYNGEERAKGNILERFSAQQFPDLHSELNLSSLELGDSALYFCASSGRTASGNTIYFGEGSWLTVV.

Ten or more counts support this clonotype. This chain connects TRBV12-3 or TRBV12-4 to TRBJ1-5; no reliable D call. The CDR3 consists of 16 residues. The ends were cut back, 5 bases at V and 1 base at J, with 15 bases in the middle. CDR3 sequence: CASSQPLRRSNQPQHF. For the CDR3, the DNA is TGTGCCAGCAGTCAGCCTCTGAGGAGGAGCAATCAGCCCCAGCATTTT.